The 9 T cell receptor beta chains reported below all come from one sample, sequenced in a study of OX40 agonist ivuxolimab in advanced cancers. The protocol was immunoSEQ multiplex PCR, while the TCRdb copy is restricted to in-frame clones and leaves out a portion. The data show roughly 71,000 clones, about 79% seen once. Sample: CD4+ or CD8+ T cells sorted from blood, taken in a trial of the OX40 agonist ivuxolimab. The source of these receptors is an adult with an advanced solid tumor such as melanoma, head and neck, liver or kidney cancer.

V and J are TRBV5-3 and TRBJ2-1, with D possibly TRBD2 on 6 matching bases. Being an ORF, TRBV5-3 has a function that is uncertain. Trimming removed 2 bases at V and 9 bases at J, with 15 bases between. The CDR3 sequence is 14 residues long. The CDR3 sequence is CARSFGGLVGEQFF. CDR3 in DNA: TGTGCCAGAAGCTTTGGGGGACTCGTAGGTGAGCAGTTCTTC.

This clone showed up just a few times. CDR3 protein: CASSHLGEGAEAFF. The DNA of the CDR3 is TGCGCCAGCAGCCATCTAGGGGAAGGCGCTGAAGCTTTCTTT. The chain links TRBV4-1 to TRBJ1-1, with D possibly TRBD1 on 5 matching bases. The CDR3 is 14 residues long. Trimming pared 3 bases from V and 6 bases from J, leaving 14 bases between. Germline V gene lookup returns CDR1 MGHRA and CDR2 YSYEKL.

The rearrangement joins TRBV7-9 to TRBJ1-1; D might be TRBD1 (6 bases). V was cut by 5 bases and J by 10 bases, with 23 bases left in between. Germline V gene lookup returns CDR1 SEHNR and CDR2 FQNEAQ (reference sequence). There are 15 residues in the CDR3. The CDR3 here is CASSLEGGGAYGAFF. The CDR3 nucleotides read TGTGCCAGCAGCCTGGAGGGTGGGGGCGCGTATGGAGCTTTCTTT.

The V gene is TRBV5-8, the J gene TRBJ1-1; possibly TRBD1 for D (5 bases). Trimming shortened V by 2 bases and J by 2 bases, and 13 bases separated the two germline ends. The CDR3 spans 15 residues. Germline-derived CDR1 and CDR2 are SGHTS and YDEGEE. The CDR3 is CASSFLPDTNTEAFF. CDR3 bases: TGTGCCAGCAGCTTTCTACCGGACACTAACACTGAAGCTTTCTTT.

Comment on this clone: Different DNA sequences within this sample yield the same CDR3. The chain links TRBV6-5 to TRBJ1-1; D not certain. V was pared by 6 bases and J by 1 base, with 6 bases between. The V gene's germline CDR1 is MNHEY and CDR2 SVGAGI. This CDR3 has 12 residues. The CDR3 reads CASSYRNTEAFF. CDR3 coding DNA: TGTGCCAGCAGCTACAGGAACACTGAAGCTTTCTTT.

This chain joins TRBV7-9 and TRBJ1-2, with D possibly matching TRBD1 (5 bases). This CDR3 comprises 13 residues. Germline values: CDR1 SEHNR, CDR2 FQNEAQ (reference sequence). The V end lost 5 bases, the J end lost 8 bases, and 15 bases lay between the germline ends. The CDR3 sequence: CASSPGTISGYTF. The CDR3 nucleotides read TGTGCCAGCAGCCCAGGGACGATTTCGGGCTACACCTTC. Full variable domain (missing parts from reference TRBV7-9 and TRBJ1-2): DTGVSQNPRHKITKRGQNVTFRCDPISEHNRLYWYRQTLGQGPEFLTYFQNEAQLEKSRLLSDRFSAERPKGSFSTLEIQRTEQGDSAMYLCASSPGTISGYTFGSGTRLTVV.

This clone was seen just once. V gene TRBV11-3 combines with J gene TRBJ2-6; the D gene could be TRBD1 or TRBD2 (5 bases each). V was cut by 1 base and J by 2 bases, with 6 bases left in between. The CDR3 has 15 residues. CDR1 is SGHNT and CDR2 is YENEEA in the germline V gene. The CDR3 here is CASSLAGPGANVLTF. The CDR3 DNA sequence: TGTGCCAGCAGCTTAGCGGGGCCTGGGGCCAACGTCCTGACTTTC.

The chain carries TRBV18 and TRBJ2-1; D perhaps matches TRBD1 (7 bases). The germline V gene has CDR1 KGHSH and CDR2 LQKENI. The germline V and J ends were trimmed by 3 bases and 4 bases, with 13 bases remaining between them. The CDR3 loop spans 15 amino acids. CDR3 residues: CASSPRGDQYNEQFF. The CDR3 coding sequence is TGTGCCAGCTCACCCAGGGGGGACCAATACAATGAGCAGTTCTTC.

This clone has a single count. The chain combines TRBV4-1 with TRBJ2-4, with D possibly being TRBD2 (6 bases). Trimming shortened V by 3 bases and J by 0 bases, and 18 bases separated the two germline ends. Per germline, CDR1 MGHRA and CDR2 YSYEKL. The length of the CDR3 is 18 residues. The CDR3 DNA reads TGCGCCAGCAGCCAGGTCTGGGCGCCGGGACTAGCCAAAAACATTCAGTACTTC. It translates to CASSQVWAPGLAKNIQYF.